The text below deals with one TCR beta chain. Its target is unknown. The sample is drawn from a study of cytomegalovirus exposure and HLA in healthy donors. Looking at the study overall: Genotyping of more than 300 donors showed that 80% to 85% belonged to the Caucasian-associated ancestry cluster. Study findings and constraints: The records held CMV serostatus as the only immune exposure information. Prediction of most subjects' HLA-A and HLA-B alleles by TCR beta sequences was reportedly accurate.

Primers for the PCR totalled 60 Vbeta and 13 Jbeta. Generated by immunoSEQ multiplex PCR, the TCRdb table keeps only in-frame clones and is missing some. Across approximately 120,000 clones, the top ten clones capture around 2.9% of the sample. The CDR3 is 16 residues long. The V end was cut by 1 base, the J end by 5 bases, with 17 bases between. The germline CDR1 and CDR2 sequences are SEHNR and FQNEAQ (reference sequence). This TCR was recovered from a man aged 25-45 years in good health and CMV-seronegative. Sequenced: PBMCs. The J gene is TRBJ1-1, the V gene TRBV7-9, with D unclear. The CDR3 spells CASSLGVIGEGTEAFF. In DNA form, the CDR3 reads TGTGCCAGCAGCTTAGGAGTGATCGGGGAGGGAACTGAAGCTTTCTTT.